The following is a TCR beta chain sequence with its context. This entry belongs to a study of OX40 agonist ivuxolimab in advanced cancers. Trimming at V came to 3 bases and at J to 5 bases, leaving 9 bases not matched to a gene. Germline values: CDR1 SGHDT, CDR2 YYEEEE. The CDR3 sequence is 15 residues long. Data came from immunoSEQ multiplex PCR; TCRdb stores just in-frame clones and leaves some out. This table has 75,000 to 95,000 clones, approximately 88% appearing once. The chain couples TRBV5-6 to TRBJ2-5; 8 positions match TRBD2. The source of this sequence is an adult with an advanced solid tumor such as melanoma, head and neck, liver or kidney cancer. This specimen was CD4+ or CD8+ T cells sorted from blood, taken in a trial of the OX40 agonist ivuxolimab. The DNA for the CDR3 is TGTGCCAGCAGCTCACTAGAACGCGGGAGGGAGACCCAGTACTTC. It translates to CASSSLERGRETQYF.